This T cell receptor beta chain was recovered during a study of beta chain features in type 1 diabetes. Notes on the study in general: A pattern of fewer insertions and more deletions at VDJ junctions was seen in type 1 diabetes patients. Patients' naive, central memory and Treg TCRB repertoires seemed closer to one another than those of healthy donors.

About this clone: The antigen remains undetermined.

The entirety of the isolated RNA underwent reverse transcription, so expressed TCRB transcripts were sequenced. Data came from immunoSEQ multiplex PCR; TCRdb stores just in-frame clones and leaves some out. The repertoire holds 40,000 or so clones, with approximately 56% as singletons. Looked up from germline, CDR1 is SGHKS and CDR2 is YYEKEE (reference sequence). The CDR3 length is 18 residues. V shed 3 bases, J shed 0 bases, and the junction held 6 bases outside the gene matches. The clonotype originates from a woman under 30 in good health. Sequences were obtained from Tregs from blood. This chain joins TRBV5-5 and TRBJ2-6; TRBD1 matches at 10 bases. The CDR3 sequence: CASSSPGQGISGANVLTF. CDR3 in DNA: TGTGCCAGCAGCTCGCCGGGACAGGGGATCTCTGGGGCCAACGTCCTGACTTTC.